This T cell receptor beta chain was recorded in a study of tumor-infiltrating lymphocytes in primary liver carcinoma listed by TCRdb under 2017. A note on the overall study: Of the five patients (three men and two women, aged 30 to 69 years), four had hepatocellular carcinoma and one had combined HCC and intrahepatic cholangiocarcinoma. The five patients had tumors staged T1-T3 N0M0, with maximum diameters ranging from about 4.2 to 11 cm. Each sample produced about 3.5 to 7.13 million productive TCRbeta reads, and read depth showed no significant difference between tissue types. TCRbeta repertoire sequencing, expression microarrays and whole-exome sequencing were combined in the study across five regions of each liver tumor, with adjacent normal tissue and blood also included. A total of roughly 35 specimens from 5 patients went through TCRbeta repertoire sequencing, namely 25 tumor regions, 5 adjacent noncancerous liver tissues and 5 peripheral blood samples. Agilent mRNA microarray profiling was performed on the 20 to 25 tumor region samples to relate TCRbeta repertoire diversity to the local molecular phenotype. Technical replicate repertoires showed high reproducibility, with mean shared-clone rates around 0.91 and correlation coefficients above 0.95.

Including cysteine and phenylalanine, the CDR3 has 13 amino acids. The entry retains the CDR3 DNA only, 39 bases that are in frame from base 1. CDR1 and CDR2, looked up from the germline V gene, are SGHNT and YENEEA. TCRbeta-specific cDNA was reverse-transcribed from approximately 500 ng total RNA using a constant-region primer and ProtoScript II reverse transcriptase. TCRbeta libraries were built with three nested multiplex PCR rounds, a slightly modified ARM-PCR procedure. Multiplex TRBV1-TRBV30 forward primers and a Cbeta reverse primer were used in the first two PCR rounds, each of which was run for approximately 11 cycles. Sample barcodes and Illumina adapters were added in a final 25-cycle PCR with Deep VentR polymerase. Before sequencing, amplicons of 200-500 bp were gel-purified using a QIAquick gel extraction kit. An Illumina HiSeq 2500 was used to sequence the TCRbeta amplicons, generating 250-bp paired-end reads. In the authors' own workflow: Trimmomatic v0.33 was used to quality-trim the reads, and FLASH v1.2.11 was used to merge paired reads so that full CDR3 sequences could be recovered. V, D and J germline segments were assigned to the rearranged TCRbeta sequences by MiGEC v1.2.1b. Clonotype statistics and Shannon-Wiener diversity indices were calculated with VDJtools v1.0.0. To reduce sampling bias, subsequent analyses other than the diversity analysis used only the 250 most abundant clonotypes in each sample. The public sequencing data were trimmed at Q25 with fastp and processed into clonotypes with MiXCR by TCRdb, which kept only in-frame beta chains. Rows are combined by CDR3 protein, so each entry shows the most common genes and DNA. What appears here as the V and J calls and clone size reflects TCRdb's work, not the paper's. For this sample the table gives approximately 74,000 distinct CDR3 sequences, of which over 55% were detected only once. In total, the top ten clones hold roughly 13% of the sample.

This clonotype was seen more than once but under ten times. What antigen it recognizes has not been identified. Sequence at one end of the junction differs from germline and may be a read error. Total RNA and DNA were co-extracted from about 19-30 mg of bulk tissue with the AllPrep DNA/RNA mini kit, without cell sorting. Surgical resection was performed in China between November 2015 and early 2016 on about 5 patients with histopathologically diagnosed primary liver carcinoma. Chronic HBV infection was present in the patients, and the patients were treatment-naive at sampling. Each tumor was sampled at five spatially separated regions: the superior, inferior, left-lateral and right-lateral poles and the tumor centre. Histology showed that every tumor sample contained more than 80% viable tumor cells. Pieces of fresh tumor and adjacent tissue were cut in half, with one half kept in RNAlater at -80 degrees C and the other half sent for histology.

What the research found in general, with its limitations: The study included only five patients, and the authors note findings should be validated in a larger study. Only about 7-25% of top clones were found in all five regions of a tumor, suggesting spatial heterogeneity of tumor-infiltrating T cells. Pairs of tumor regions showed greater repertoire overlap (mean approximately 35%) than tumor-adjacent pairs (around 17%) or tumor-blood pairs (approximately 15%), which is consistent with antigen-driven expansion. Because sequencing covered only the TCR beta chain and unpaired alpha chains were not captured, true repertoire diversity is likely underestimated. Comparison of CD4+ and CD8+ T cell repertoires was precluded by the use of bulk unsorted samples. Compared with blood, tumors had a significantly larger share of the repertoire taken up by the top 250 clones (p = 0.039).

This TCR was sampled from a woman aged 60-70 years with primary liver carcinoma and hepatitis B virus infection. Recombination connected TRBV11-3 to TRBJ2-7, with the D segment identity uncertain. The specimen sequenced was liver tumor tissue from sampling region 4. Reading the label with the study, this specimen's cell subset or site is: tumor region T4, right-lateral pole. The CDR3 corresponds to CARSLEGFYEQYF. The nucleotide sequence is TGTGCCAGGAGCTTGGAAGGATTCTACGAGCAGTACTTC.